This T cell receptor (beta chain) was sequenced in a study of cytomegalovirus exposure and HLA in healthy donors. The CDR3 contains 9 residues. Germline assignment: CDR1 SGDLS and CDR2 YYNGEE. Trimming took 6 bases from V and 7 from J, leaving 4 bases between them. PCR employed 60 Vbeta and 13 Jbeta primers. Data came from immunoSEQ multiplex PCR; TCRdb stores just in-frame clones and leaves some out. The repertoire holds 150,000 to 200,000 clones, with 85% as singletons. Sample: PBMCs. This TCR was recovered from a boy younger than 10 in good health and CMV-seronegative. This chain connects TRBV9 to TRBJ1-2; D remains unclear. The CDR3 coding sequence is TGTGCCAGCATCGGTGGCTACACCTTC. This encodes CASIGGYTF.